This T cell receptor (beta chain) was sequenced during a study of cytomegalovirus exposure and HLA in healthy donors. General study findings and limits: A classifier reportedly called cytomegalovirus status with high sensitivity and specificity. Accurate prediction of HLA-A and HLA-B alleles (for most subjects) was reportedly achieved from TCR beta sequences.

Regarding this clone: Its antigen is not identified.

The PCR was carried out with 60 Vbeta primers and 13 Jbeta primers. Sequencing used immunoSEQ multiplex PCR; TCRdb keeps in-frame clones, though not all of them. The table has approximately 160,000 clones, approximately 77% seen once. J was trimmed by 4 bases and V by 5 bases; bases with no gene match: 6. The length of the CDR3 is 14 residues. CDR1 and CDR2 (germline): WSHSY, SAAADI. Input material: PBMCs. The V gene is TRBV10-2, the J gene TRBJ2-3, with 7 positions matching TRBD2. The origin of this receptor is a male donor in good health and CMV-seronegative. CDR3 amino acids: CASSTLTSADTQYF. Written as DNA, the CDR3 is TGCGCCAGCAGTACCCTAACTAGCGCAGATACGCAGTATTTT.